This T cell receptor beta chain comes out of a study of blood T cell repertoires in COVID-19. As for the study in general: Donors in the United States, Italy and Spain gave samples during acute or convalescent COVID-19.

In the original analysis: Reference gene primer amplification gave nucleated cell count estimates. Repertoires were generated with immunoSEQ multiplex PCR, while TCRdb's copy carries only in-frame clones and drops some. D and trimming were read from the DNA, whereas the V and J calls and clone size are those reported in that table. The table includes 190,000 or so clones, 94% detected once. Seattle cases were enrolled at active infection and followed longitudinally. The CDR3 sequence is 18 residues long. V shed 0 bases, J shed 6 bases, and the junction held 11 bases outside the gene matches. Germline V gene data show CDR1 as MGHRA and CDR2 as YSYEKL.

J is TRBJ2-1 and V is TRBV4-1, with 10 positions matching TRBD2. This clonotype originated in a man younger than 45 with COVID-19, enrolled during active disease. The sample was peripheral blood. The CDR3 sequence: CASSQESILAGESNEQFF. The CDR3 nucleotides read TGCGCCAGCAGCCAAGAGAGTATCCTAGCGGGGGAGTCCAATGAGCAGTTCTTC.